This T cell receptor (beta chain) derives from a study of neurological immune-mediated disorders. TCRdb analysed the 5' RACE reads with MiXCR anew, one entry per CDR3 protein. The sample holds roughly 16,000 distinct CDR3 sequences, 8.5% to 10% seen once. This clonotype has a count of ten or more. The CDR3 is 15 amino acids. Trimming left V 2 bases short and J 7 bases short, with 18 bases between. Germline assignment: CDR1 MNHEY and CDR2 SVGEGT. V is TRBV6-2 or TRBV6-3 and J is TRBJ2-7, with D possibly TRBD2 on 5 matching bases. The receptor's source is a man aged 45 to 65 in good health. Sample: CD8+ T cells from blood. Here the CDR3 DNA reads TGTGCCAGCAGTTACAGCGGAGCGGCAGCCGGAGAGCAGTACTTC. Translating it yields CASSYSGAAAGEQYF.